This T cell receptor (beta chain) was recovered during a study of T cells after posttransplantation cyclophosphamide. A word on this clone: Its antigen is still unknown.

This CDR3 is 14 amino acids long. With 4 bases clipped from V and 0 bases from J, the junction kept 4 bases outside the gene matches. CDR1 is GTSNPN, CDR2 SVGIG, per germline (reference sequence). A marrow graft followed busulfan-fludarabine conditioning, with cyclophosphamide on days +3 and +4. Overall study findings and caveats: Blood and skin or GI T cell repertoires showed limited TRB overlap. TRB clonality was highly associated with recipient CMV seropositivity and reactivation. Later blood repertoires were often dominated by clones from the donor CD8+ memory compartment.

Assay used: immunoSEQ multiplex PCR; TCRdb lists only in-frame clones, some missing. The sample has roughly 10,000 clones, roughly 80% seen once; the top ten hold 15%. The sequences come from PBMCs, collected 1,700 to 2,000 days after allogeneic stem cell transplant with posttransplant cyclophosphamide. The TCR sequence derives from a female patient aged 50-60 years who received an allogeneic stem cell transplant from a related donor, was CMV-positive, and had no GVHD. Some of these T cells may belong to the graft donor. The genes are TRBV30 and TRBJ2-3; 7 bases line up with TRBD2. The CDR3 reads CAWTIGRSTDTQYF. The CDR3 coding sequence is TGTGCCTGGACAATCGGGAGGAGCACAGATACGCAGTATTTT.